The sequence of this TCR beta chain was determined in a study of cytomegalovirus exposure and HLA in healthy donors (dated by TCRdb to about 2017). The study in broad terms: According to an earlier analysis of 550 to 750 of the donors, about 190 million T cells yielded 120 million or so unique TCR beta sequences and roughly 280 Gb of sequence data. An early release covering roughly 640 HLA-typed donors comprised about 300 gigabases of sequencing data and tens of millions of unique TCR sequences. Of the approximately 400 genotyped donors, around 81% fell in the genetic ancestry cluster associated with self-reported Caucasian donors. The study aimed to test whether signatures of past pathogen exposure could be identified by cataloging public T cell receptors. Using immunosequencing, the study profiled T cell repertoires from 550 to 750 subjects and related those repertoires to cytomegalovirus serostatus. A separate validation cohort of roughly 110 different subjects was used in addition to the 666-subject first cohort. To predict cytomegalovirus infection status, the study combined high-throughput TCR immunosequencing, statistical association of individual TCRs with disease status, and machine learning. A later analysis re-examined previously published TCR beta repertoires from 600 to 700 donors and added high-resolution HLA genotyping to investigate patterns of TCR occurrence. Rather than using new phenotypic data, the later analysis identified candidate immune exposures from TCR beta sequences and from how often those sequences occurred across donors. To decide whether each TCR beta V gene segment behaved as functional or pseudogenic, an earlier analysis of approximately 600 of the donors relied on high-throughput TCR beta sequencing. Donor age, sex, ethnicity and CMV serostatus were collected together with the repertoire data. Genome-wide SNP genotypes for about three fifths of the roughly 700 donors were used in a later genetic analysis, which treated that subset as a discovery cohort. Every repertoire in the discovery cohort had been generated on one and the same sequencing platform. Both class I and class II loci were covered by HLA typing, at four-digit resolution. The number of donors typed differed by locus, with about 629-630 for A, B, C, DRB1 and DQB1, around 500 for DQA1, about 610 for DPA1, and approximately 470 for DPB1. Roughly five DR-DQ haplotypes were handled as single units for association and clustering because linkage in the cohort was strong. Among about 370 genotyped donors of the cohort, an average of approximately 240,000 unique TCR beta nucleotide sequences was sequenced per donor, of which approximately 18% were non-productive.

The cohort consisted of fewer than 700 healthy bone marrow donors. Cohort members were all nominally healthy when sampled, although unrecorded immune exposures were likely present. The donor was CMV seronegative and belonged to the group of over 300 seronegative cohort members. Every donor gave a peripheral blood sample, and the peripheral blood mononuclear cells from that sample were used for TCR beta sequencing. The Qiagen DNeasy Blood Extraction Kit was used to extract genomic DNA from the blood cell samples. The library was prepared using the immunoSEQ multiplex PCR assay. A mixture of 60 forward primers for TCR Vbeta segments and 13 reverse primers for TCR Jbeta segments was used in the multiplex PCR. A multiplex PCR assay on genomic DNA amplified the CDR3 region of rearranged TCR beta genes. The amplified TCR beta libraries were sequenced on the Illumina HiSeq System as 87-base-pair reads. The original pipeline was this. A later analysis tallied about 77 million unique TCR beta chains across the approximately 670 repertoires, and around 12 million of those chains were shared by two or more donors. A nearest-neighbor algorithm error-corrected the raw reads and collapsed the reads into unique sequences, merging closely related sequences to remove PCR and sequencing errors. Alignment of CDR3 sequences to IMGT reference sequences was used to assign V, D and J gene segments. For a sequence to be retained, at least a six-nucleotide match to both a V gene segment and a J gene segment was required. A rearrangement was called productive if the CDR3 had no stop codons and remained in frame with V and J, and every other rearrangement was called non-productive. CDR3 was defined according to IMGT convention as the region running from the second conserved V-encoded cysteine to the conserved J-encoded phenylalanine. Sequences without an unambiguous match to a single V gene segment were excluded from the earlier analysis of a few hundred of the donors. In an earlier analysis of approximately 610 of the donors, V segments were called functional above 56.7% productive rearrangements and were called segregating when the between-donor standard deviation exceeded 5%. A statistical classification framework was built to diagnose cytomegalovirus status from the catalog of TCR beta chain sequences. A later analysis assigned V and J genes by comparing TCR nucleotide sequences with IMGT/GENE-DB human TR gene sequences. The TCRdist pipeline was used in a later analysis to assign CDR3 sequences and most-parsimonious VDJ recombination scenarios. In a later analysis, each TCR beta chain was defined by its CDR3 amino acid sequence together with its V-gene family, and reads lacking a unique V-gene family were excluded. As a way to deal with suspected cross-contamination and a sequencing artifact, a later analysis dropped 450 to 600 nucleotide sequences that were highly shared and had low generation probability. A later analysis calculated a clonal expansion index for each public chain from normalized within-repertoire ranks of inferred template counts. In a later analysis, generation probabilities were computed using a VDJ recombination model fitted to out-of-frame rearrangements, and the results were checked against IGoR. In a later analysis, hypergeometric tests were used to score TCR-TCR, TCR-HLA and TCR-CMV co-occurrence, with a repertoire-size bias correction applied to TCR pairs. A later analysis estimated false discovery rates by permuting HLA or CMV assignments 20 times. A later analysis grouped co-occurring TCRs with DBSCAN, adding TCRdist sequence similarity when clustering within HLA-allele-positive subsets. Repertoires with fewer than 30,000 or more than 120,000 public chains, plus five repertoires with anomalous nucleotide sharing, were excluded from co-occurrence clustering. Imported from immuneACCESS, the table was reduced by TCRdb to in-frame sequences with V and J called. These copies leave out some clones; in studies compared against another copy, an unresolved V gene accounts for under half, and the cause of the remainder is not known. For V, J and clone size, that table is used; D and trimming come from the DNA. This sample holds fewer than 100,000 clones; roughly 76% were observed only once. Less than 1.5% of the sample is held by the ten biggest clonotypes.

Points on this clone: No cognate antigen has been identified for it. Per-nucleotide qualities are absent, and no much larger clonotype sits a single base away.

Overall study outcomes, separate from this receptor: Broadly in line with IMGT annotations, most TCR beta V segments showed up in productive rearrangements about 87% or about 30% of the time in an earlier analysis of several hundred of the donors. A later genetic analysis associated a missense DCLRE1C variant with V-gene and J-gene trimming of TCR beta chains, and an independent cohort replicated the association. Because HLA typing was missing for some donors at each locus, association tests included only the typed subset. In a later analysis, some 18,000 TCR beta sequences were associated with specific HLA alleles at a false discovery rate of 0.05. A few of the identified cytomegalovirus-associated TCR beta chains were confirmed in vitro to be specific for cytomegalovirus antigens. A later analysis found that most CMV-associated TCR beta chains appeared HLA-restricted, with HLA associations seemingly driven largely by CMV exposure. The presence/absence analyses assumed that sequencing depth was roughly uniform across donors, and that assumption may not be true. Immune exposure information for the cohort was limited to CMV serostatus. When HLA alleles, especially DR and DQ, strongly co-occurred, TCR associations were difficult to assign to individual alleles. Compared with the roughly 710-donor mean, donors in an Asian-associated ancestry cluster had fewer N-insertions in productive TCRs, according to a later genetic analysis. A cluster of highly shared sequence variants was judged likely to represent a technical artifact of the sequencing pipeline. In a later analysis, HLA-associated TCR beta chains were found to be more clonally expanded and to have lower generation probabilities than equally common non-associated chains. In a later analysis, the rate of TCR association differed among HLA loci, with DRB1 alleles having the most associated TCRs and HLA-C alleles having the fewest. A further reported finding was that TCR beta sequences accurately predicted the HLA-A and HLA-B alleles for most subjects in the first cohort. Cytomegalovirus status was reported to be diagnosed by the classifier with high specificity and sensitivity in both the original and validation cohorts. Linkage disequilibrium might explain the correlated functional status among segregating V segments, but an unknown experimental factor could not be excluded. According to the authors, the approach could potentially be generalized to other disease states and immunological phenotypes. The study listed 150 to 200 TCR beta chains as associated with cytomegalovirus. Several of the top co-occurrence clusters appeared to be linked to parvovirus B19, influenza, CMV and Epstein-Barr virus, according to a later analysis. In this cohort, only TCR beta chains were sequenced, and detectable features were limited by the absence of alpha or paired-chain data. Because counts were too low, seventeen rarely observed V segments, including chromosome 9 orphons, were excluded from the earlier analysis of 587 of the donors. While some public TCRs were present in many individuals, most TCR sequences turned up only very rarely across donors.

The TCR originated in a female donor in good health and CMV-seronegative. Sample: PBMCs.

The DNA sequence reads TGCGCCAGCAGCTACCGGGACAGGGTGGGCGAGCAGTACTTC. It translates to CASSYRDRVGEQYF. The chain is made from TRBV5-1 and TRBJ2-5; the central 9 bases match TRBD1. The J call may be mistaken, given a closer DNA end match to TRBJ2-7. The CDR3 numbers 14 residues from cysteine through phenylalanine. Left in the record is the CDR3 DNA by itself, 42 bases read in frame from the first base. The germline V gene supplies CDR1 SGHRS and CDR2 YFSETQ.